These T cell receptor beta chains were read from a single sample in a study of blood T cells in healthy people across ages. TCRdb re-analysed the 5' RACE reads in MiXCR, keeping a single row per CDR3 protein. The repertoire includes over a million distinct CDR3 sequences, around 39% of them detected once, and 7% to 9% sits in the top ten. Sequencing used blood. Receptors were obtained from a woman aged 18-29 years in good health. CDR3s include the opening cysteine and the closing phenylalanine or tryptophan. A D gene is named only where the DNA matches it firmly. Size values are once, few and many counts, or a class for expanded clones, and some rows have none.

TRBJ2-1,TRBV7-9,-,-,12,TGTGCCAGCCAAACCCTTTACAATGAGCAGTTCTTC,CASQTLYNEQFF
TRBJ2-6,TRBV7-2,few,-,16,TGTGCCAGCAGCTACTCAATCAGCTCTGGGGCCAACGTCCTGACTTTC,CASSYSISSGANVLTF
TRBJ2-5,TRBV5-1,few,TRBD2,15,TGCGCCAGCAGCTTGGCGTCTAGCGGATGGGAGACCCAGTACTTC,CASSLASSGWETQYF
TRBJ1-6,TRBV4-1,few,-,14,TGCGCCAGCAGCCAAGATGCCAGGAATTCACCCCTCCACTTT,CASSQDARNSPLHF
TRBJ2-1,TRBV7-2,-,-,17,TGTGCCAGCAGCTTAGCGATGCCCTGGGGGCCGGGTAATGAGCAGTTCTTC,CASSLAMPWGPGNEQFF
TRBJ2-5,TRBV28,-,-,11,TGTGCCAGCGATTATAAAGAGACCCAGTACTTC,CASDYKETQYF
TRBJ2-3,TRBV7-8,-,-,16,TGTGCCAGCAGCGTGAGTTGGGGGGGCGGCACAGATACGCAGTATTTT,CASSVSWGGGTDTQYF
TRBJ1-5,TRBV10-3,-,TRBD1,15,TGTGCCATCAGTCCCGGACAGGGAGCGAGGCAGCCCCAGCATTTT,CAISPGQGARQPQHF
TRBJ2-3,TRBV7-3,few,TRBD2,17,TGTGCCAGCAGCCTGACTAGCGGGGGGCCTACCACAGATACGCAGTATTTT,CASSLTSGGPTTDTQYF
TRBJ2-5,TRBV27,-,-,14,TGTGCCAGCGGGGAGCGGTGGGGGAAAGAGACCCAGTACTTC,CASGERWGKETQYF
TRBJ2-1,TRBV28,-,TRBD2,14,TGTGCCACCCAAGCGGGAGGCCTCTACAATGAGCAGTTCTTC,CATQAGGLYNEQFF
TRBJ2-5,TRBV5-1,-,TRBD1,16,TGCGCCAGCAGCTCAATAAAGGGACAGCTGGGCGAGACCCAGTACTTC,CASSSIKGQLGETQYF
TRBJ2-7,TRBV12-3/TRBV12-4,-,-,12,TGTGCCAGCAGTTTAAAACGGGACGAGCAGTACTTC,CASSLKRDEQYF
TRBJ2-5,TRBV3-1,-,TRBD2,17,TGTGCCAGCAGCCAAGATCTCCCGACTAGCAGACAAGAGACCCAGTACTTC,CASSQDLPTSRQETQYF
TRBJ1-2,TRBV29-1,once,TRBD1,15,TGCAGCGTTGACCAAGGACAGGGAGGGGGCTATGGCTACACCTTC,CSVDQGQGGGYGYTF
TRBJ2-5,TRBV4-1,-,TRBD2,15,TGCGCCAGCAGCCAGAGGGGTAGCGGGGGCCAGAACCAGTACTTC,CASSQRGSGGQNQYF
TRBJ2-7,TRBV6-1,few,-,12,TGTGCCAGCAGTGAGGGGGCCTACGAGCAGTACTTC,CASSEGAYEQYF